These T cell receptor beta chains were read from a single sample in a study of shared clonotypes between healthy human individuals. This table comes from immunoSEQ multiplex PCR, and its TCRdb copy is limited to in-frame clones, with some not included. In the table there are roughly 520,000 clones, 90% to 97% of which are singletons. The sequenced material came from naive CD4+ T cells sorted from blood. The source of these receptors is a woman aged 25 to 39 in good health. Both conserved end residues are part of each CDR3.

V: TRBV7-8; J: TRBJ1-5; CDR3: CASSRLGQGSSNQPQHF
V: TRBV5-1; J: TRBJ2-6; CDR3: CASSWGLAGISGANVLTF
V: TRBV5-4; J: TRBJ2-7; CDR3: CASSLVFGGRYEQYF
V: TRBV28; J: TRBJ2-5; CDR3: CASSVHSGSETQYF
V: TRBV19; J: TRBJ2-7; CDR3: CASSMGGQGRYEQYF
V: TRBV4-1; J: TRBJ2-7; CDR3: CASSQEANRPRENEQYF
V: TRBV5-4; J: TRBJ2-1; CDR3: CASSLALTGRDEQFF
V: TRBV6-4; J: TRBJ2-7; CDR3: CASSVGTAYEQYF
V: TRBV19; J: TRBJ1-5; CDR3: CASSAQGAQPQHF
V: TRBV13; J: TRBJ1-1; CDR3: CASSGSALNTEAFF
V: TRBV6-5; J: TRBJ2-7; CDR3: CASSYDSSGAYEQYF
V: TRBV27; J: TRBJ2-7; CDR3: CASSSWTRYEQYF
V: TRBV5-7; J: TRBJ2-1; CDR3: CASNSGVGQGISEQFF
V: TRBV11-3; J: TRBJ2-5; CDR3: CASSLGAVQKETQYF
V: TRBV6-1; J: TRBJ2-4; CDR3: CASTGGAVLHNIQYF
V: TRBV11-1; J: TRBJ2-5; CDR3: CASSLGPSGSIEETQYF
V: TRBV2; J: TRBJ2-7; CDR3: CASKRTGLTYEQYF
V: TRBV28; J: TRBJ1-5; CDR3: CASSLRRQGRDQPQHF
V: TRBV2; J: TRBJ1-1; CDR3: CASSERRANTEAFF
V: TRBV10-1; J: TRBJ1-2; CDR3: CASSIDMDYGYTF
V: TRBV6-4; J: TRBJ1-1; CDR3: CASSRTGYTEAFF
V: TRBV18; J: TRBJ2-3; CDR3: CASSLSTSGRVYPQYF
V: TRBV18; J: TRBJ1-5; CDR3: CASSLTGWDQPQHF
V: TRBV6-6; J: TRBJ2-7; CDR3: CASRNSDRYEQYF
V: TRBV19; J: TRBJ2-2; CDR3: CASSIGPTVNTGELFF
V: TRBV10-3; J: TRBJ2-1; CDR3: CAISPLASNEQFF
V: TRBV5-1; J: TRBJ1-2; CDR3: CASSREQETGKGYTF
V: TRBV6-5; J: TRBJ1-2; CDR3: CASRRDWTVNYGYTF
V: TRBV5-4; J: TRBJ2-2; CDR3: CASSPTSGYTGELFF
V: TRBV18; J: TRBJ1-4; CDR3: CASSRTGGTGGLGEKLFF
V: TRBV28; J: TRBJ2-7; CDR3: CASSLGQPEYSYEQYF
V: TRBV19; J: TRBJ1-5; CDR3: CASRGTGNQPQHF
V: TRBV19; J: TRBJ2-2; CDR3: CASSLNYRHGELFF
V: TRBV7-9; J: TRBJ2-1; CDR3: CASSGTGGSEQFF
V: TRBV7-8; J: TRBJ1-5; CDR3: CASSFGRFEGNQPQHF
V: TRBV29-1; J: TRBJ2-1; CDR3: CSVVGWAGGMGEQFF
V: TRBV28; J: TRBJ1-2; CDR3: CASHPGLVSGYTF
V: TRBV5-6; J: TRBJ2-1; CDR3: CASSGPAHLRNEQFF
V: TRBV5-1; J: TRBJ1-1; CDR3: CASSGQTGHEAFF
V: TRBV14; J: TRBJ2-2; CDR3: CASRQTSGNTGELFF
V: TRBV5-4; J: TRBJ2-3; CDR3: CASRSSTGADTQYF
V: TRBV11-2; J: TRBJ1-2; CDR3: CASRPVGRPKKGYTF
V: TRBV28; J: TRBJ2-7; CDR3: CASSSGQVKYEQYF
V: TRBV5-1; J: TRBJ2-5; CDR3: CASSGTGIKETQYF
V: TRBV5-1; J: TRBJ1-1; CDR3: CASTLRGDRSRTEAFF
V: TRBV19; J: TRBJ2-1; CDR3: CASSITPQGGGYNEQFF
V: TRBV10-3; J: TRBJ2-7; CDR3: CAISGQSSSYEQYF
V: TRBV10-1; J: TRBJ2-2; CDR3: CASSGWGAPGTGELFF